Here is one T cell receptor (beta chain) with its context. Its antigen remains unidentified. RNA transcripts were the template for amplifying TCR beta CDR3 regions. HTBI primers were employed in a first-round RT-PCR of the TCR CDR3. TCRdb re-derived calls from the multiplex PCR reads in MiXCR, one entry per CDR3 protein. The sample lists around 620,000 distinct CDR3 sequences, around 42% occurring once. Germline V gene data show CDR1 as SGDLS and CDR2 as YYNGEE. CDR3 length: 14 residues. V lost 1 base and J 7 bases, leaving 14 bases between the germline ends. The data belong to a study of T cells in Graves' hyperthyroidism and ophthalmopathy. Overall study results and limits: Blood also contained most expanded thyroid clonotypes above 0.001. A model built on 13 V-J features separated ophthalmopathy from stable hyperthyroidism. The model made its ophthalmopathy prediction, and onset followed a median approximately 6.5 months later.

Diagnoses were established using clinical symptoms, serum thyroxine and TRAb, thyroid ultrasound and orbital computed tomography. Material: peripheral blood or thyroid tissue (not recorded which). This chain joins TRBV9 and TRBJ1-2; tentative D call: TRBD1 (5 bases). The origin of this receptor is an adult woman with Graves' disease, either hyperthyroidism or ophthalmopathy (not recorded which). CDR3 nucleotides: TGTGCCAGCAGCGTACAGGGTGGATACGGTGGCTACACCTTC. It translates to CASSVQGGYGGYTF.